This is a list of T cell receptor beta chains from one sample in a study of T cell responses to AZD1222 COVID-19 vaccine. Some clones are missing from TCRdb's copy, which holds only in-frame ones; the method was immunoSEQ multiplex PCR. This sample has more than 150,000 clones, with 85% to 95% found just once. The specimen comprised peripheral blood, sampled on day 0 of AZD1222 vaccination. The receptors derive from an adult in good health. CDR3s include the opening cysteine and the closing phenylalanine or tryptophan. A D gene is named only where the DNA matches it firmly. Part of the rows lack a size; the others show once, few, many or a class for expanded clones.

V	D	size	J	CDR3	DNA
TRBV4-1	-	-	TRBJ1-5	CASSSTRAKGSNQPQHF	TGCGCCAGCAGTTCTACGAGGGCGAAGGGTAGCAATCAGCCCCAGCATTTT
TRBV7-9	-	-	TRBJ2-6	CASSTTGPSGANVLTF	TGTGCCAGCAGCACAACAGGGCCATCTGGGGCCAACGTCCTGACTTTC
TRBV7-2	-	-	TRBJ1-2	CASSRQGTDYGYTF	TGTGCCAGCAGCCGGCAAGGGACCGACTATGGCTACACCTTC
TRBV4-1	-	-	TRBJ1-2	CASSQKITPRNGYTF	TGCGCCAGCAGCCAAAAAATAACCCCACGGAATGGCTACACCTTC
TRBV6-5	TRBD1	-	TRBJ2-4	CASRQAGGKNIQYF	TGTGCCAGCAGGCAAGCAGGGGGCAAAAACATTCAGTACTTC
TRBV6-6	-	-	TRBJ2-7	CASRNSRGRSYEQYF	TGTGCCAGCAGGAATTCCCGGGGCAGGTCCTACGAGCAGTACTTC
TRBV11-2	-	-	TRBJ2-7	CASSFAGDAYEQYF	TGTGCCAGCAGCTTTGCCGGAGACGCCTACGAGCAGTACTTC
TRBV3-1/TRBV3-2	-	-	TRBJ1-4	CASSQVSEKLFF	TGTGCCAGCAGCCAAGTGTCGGAAAAACTGTTTTTT
TRBV30	-	-	TRBJ2-3	CAWIDRWRQATDTQYF	TGTGCCTGGATAGACAGGTGGCGTCAGGCAACAGATACGCAGTATTTT
TRBV6-5	TRBD1	-	TRBJ1-6	CASCPGTGNSPLHF	TGTGCCAGCTGCCCCGGGACAGGGAATTCACCCCTCCACTTT
TRBV6-5	TRBD2	-	TRBJ2-2	CASSSLAGRTGELFF	TGTGCCAGCAGTTCCTTAGCGGGGCGAACCGGGGAGCTGTTTTTT
TRBV27	TRBD1	once	TRBJ1-6	CASGNGAGGFLGSPLHF	TGTGCCAGCGGAAACGGGGCAGGGGGCTTTTTGGGTTCACCCCTCCACTTT
TRBV6-6	-	once	TRBJ1-2	CASSYTQGSTNYGYTF	TGTGCCAGCAGTTACACACAGGGTTCGACTAACTATGGCTACACCTTC
TRBV5-6	-	-	TRBJ1-4	CASSLGAELFF	TGTGCCAGCAGCTTGGGTGCAGAACTGTTTTTT
TRBV12-3/TRBV12-4	-	-	TRBJ1-2	CASSLQQNYGYTF	TGTGCCAGCAGTTTACAGCAAAATTATGGCTACACCTTC
TRBV27	-	-	TRBJ1-6	CASSPVKTSSYNSPLHF	TGTGCCAGCTCCCCAGTGAAAACTAGCTCCTATAATTCACCCCTCCACTTT
TRBV5-6	-	-	TRBJ2-7	CASSLAYEQYF	TGTGCCAGCAGCTTGGCCTACGAGCAGTACTTC
TRBV5-1	-	-	TRBJ1-1	CASSLEEGRSTEAFF	TGCGCCAGCAGCTTGGAAGAAGGAAGGAGCACTGAAGCTTTCTTT
TRBV7-2	-	-	TRBJ2-1	CASSLHTVNNEQFF	TGTGCCAGCAGCCTACATACAGTAAACAATGAGCAGTTCTTC
TRBV6-5	TRBD2	-	TRBJ2-1	CASRASGGNEQFF	TGTGCCAGCAGGGCTAGCGGGGGGAATGAGCAGTTCTTC
TRBV2	-	-	TRBJ2-7	CASTVDGDTAYEQYF	TGTGCCAGCACGGTCGACGGGGACACGGCCTACGAGCAGTACTTC
TRBV3-1/TRBV3-2	TRBD2	-	TRBJ2-4	CASSPIAGAKNIQYF	TGTGCCAGCAGCCCAATAGCGGGAGCCAAAAACATTCAGTACTTC
TRBV5-1	-	-	TRBJ2-1	CASSLAGTYNEQFF	TGCGCCAGCAGCTTGGCAGGGACCTACAATGAGCAGTTCTTC
TRBV11-2	TRBD1	-	TRBJ1-1	CASSRGQGGPNTEAFF	TGTGCCAGCAGCCGAGGACAGGGGGGGCCCAACACTGAAGCTTTCTTT
TRBV7-6	-	-	TRBJ2-5	CASTPLQETQYF	TGTGCCAGCACCCCATTGCAGGAGACCCAGTACTTC
TRBV11-3	TRBD2	-	TRBJ2-1	CASGASGYNEQFF	TGTGCCAGCGGGGCTAGCGGGTACAATGAGCAGTTCTTC
TRBV18	TRBD1	once	TRBJ2-1	CASAPSFQGVYNEQFF	TGTGCCAGCGCGCCTTCGTTCCAGGGGGTTTACAATGAGCAGTTCTTC
TRBV28	-	-	TRBJ1-1	CASSLSPVGRNTEAFF	TGTGCCAGCAGTTTATCCCCTGTAGGGAGGAACACTGAAGCTTTCTTT
TRBV27	-	-	TRBJ2-3	CASSHGNTDTQYF	TGTGCCAGCAGTCATGGCAACACAGATACGCAGTATTTT
TRBV29-1	TRBD2	-	TRBJ2-1	CSVDSGRDEQFF	TGCAGCGTTGATTCCGGGAGGGATGAGCAGTTCTTC
TRBV7-2	-	-	TRBJ2-2	CASIPGPQNTGELFF	TGTGCCAGCATCCCGGGGCCACAGAACACCGGGGAGCTGTTTTTT
TRBV6-5	-	once	TRBJ1-2	CASRQTRVYGYTF	TGTGCCAGCAGACAAACCAGGGTCTATGGCTACACCTTC
TRBV19	-	-	TRBJ2-5	CASSPGLLETQYF	TGTGCCAGTAGTCCGGGACTCTTGGAGACCCAGTACTTC
TRBV18	-	-	TRBJ1-1	CASSPGEVRDTEAFF	TGTGCCAGCTCACCGGGCGAAGTTCGGGACACTGAAGCTTTCTTT
TRBV5-6	-	-	TRBJ2-2	CASSPVGRTNTGELFF	TGTGCCAGCAGTCCGGTTGGTAGGACGAACACCGGGGAGCTGTTTTTT
TRBV3-1/TRBV3-2	-	-	TRBJ1-4	CASTTGGEKLFF	TGTGCCAGCACGACAGGAGGTGAAAAACTGTTTTTT
TRBV5-1	-	-	TRBJ1-6	CASSWEAVGTSSYNSPLHF	TGCGCCAGCAGCTGGGAAGCTGTCGGAACGAGCTCCTATAATTCACCCCTCCACTTT
TRBV3-1/TRBV3-2	-	-	TRBJ1-2	CASSQEGASLWGYTF	TGTGCCAGCAGCCAAGAAGGCGCCAGCCTGTGGGGCTACACCTTC
TRBV7-2	-	-	TRBJ1-1	CASSLGQNTEAFF	TGTGCCAGCAGCTTGGGACAGAACACTGAAGCTTTCTTT
TRBV2	-	-	TRBJ2-2	CASSDGPGTSGTGELFF	TGTGCCAGCAGTGACGGCCCCGGGACATCGGGCACCGGGGAGCTGTTTTTT
TRBV7-8	TRBD1	-	TRBJ1-5	CASGTGEDQPQHF	TGTGCCAGTGGGACAGGTGAGGATCAGCCCCAGCATTTT
TRBV11-2	-	-	TRBJ2-1	CASLRGIYNEQFF	TGTGCCAGCTTGCGGGGAATCTACAATGAGCAGTTCTTC
TRBV6-2/TRBV6-3	-	-	TRBJ1-5	CASSYRISNQPQHF	TGTGCCAGCAGTTACAGAATTAGCAATCAGCCCCAGCATTTT
TRBV14	-	-	TRBJ1-1	CASSPHLRGGTEAFF	TGTGCCAGCAGTCCACATCTCAGGGGCGGCACTGAAGCTTTCTTT
TRBV12-3/TRBV12-4	-	-	TRBJ1-4	CASDDGPGEKLFF	TGTGCCAGTGACGACGGCCCAGGTGAAAAACTGTTTTTT
TRBV6-2/TRBV6-3	-	-	TRBJ1-1	CASSRLGYTEAFF	TGTGCCAGCAGCCGATTGGGTTACACTGAAGCTTTCTTT
TRBV24-1	-	-	TRBJ1-2	CATSGAGPAGYTF	TGTGCCACCAGTGGGGCAGGGCCTGCTGGCTACACCTTC
TRBV7-8	-	-	TRBJ1-1	CASSLNTEAFF	TGTGCCAGCAGCTTAAATACTGAAGCTTTCTTT